The TCR beta chain described here comes from a study of response to subunit inactivated influenza vaccine. MiXCR, run by TCRdb on the RT-PCR reads, gives a single entry per CDR3 protein. This sample carries 450,000 to 600,000 distinct CDR3 sequences, approximately 7.1% of them seen once, and the ten largest clones take roughly 13%. The V and J ends lost 6 bases and 4 bases respectively, with 18 bases between them. CDR1 and CDR2 (germline): ENHRY, SYGVKD. The CDR3 spans 15 residues. This clonotype was counted a few times. The receptor's source is a man between 45 and 75 years old who received an inactivated influenza vaccine. The genes are TRBV10-3 and TRBJ1-2, with D tentatively TRBD1 (5 bases). The source was PBMCs from blood, collected less than 25 months after vaccination. The CDR3 reads CAIRRDARGSYGYTF. The DNA of the CDR3 is TGTGCCATCAGGCGCGACGCCCGGGGCTCCTATGGCTACACCTTC.